Below, one TCR beta chain is given with its context. Its antigen is undetermined. Healthy bone marrow donors made up the donors. The V gene's germline CDR1 is MDHEN and CDR2 SYDVKM. V shed 4 bases and J shed 7 bases, with 16 bases lying between them. This CDR3 has 15 residues. The source of the sample is a study of cytomegalovirus exposure and HLA in healthy donors. Turning to the study itself: There were 300 to 400 genotyped donors. Of these, roughly 86% fell in the genetic ancestry cluster associated with self-reported Caucasian donors.

Findings of the study overall: Analysis was performed later, and it showed HLA-associated TCR beta chains to be more clonally expanded than equally common others.

With 60 Vbeta and 13 Jbeta primers, the PCR was carried out. The protocol was immunoSEQ multiplex PCR, while the TCRdb copy is restricted to in-frame clones and leaves out a portion. This repertoire shows around 100,000 clones, 65% to 80% found once; its top ten account for around 16%. The sequencing input was PBMCs. V gene TRBV28 combines with J gene TRBJ1-4; the D gene is possibly TRBD1 (5 bases). The source of this sequence is a woman aged 18-30 years in good health and CMV-seropositive. The CDR3 bases are TGTGCCAGCAGTTCGCGACAGAGTATGCCTGAAAAACTGTTTTTT. It translates to CASSSRQSMPEKLFF.